This T cell receptor beta chain appears in the sequencing data of a study of cytomegalovirus exposure and HLA in healthy donors. Regarding the study as a whole: Indistinguishability led to the exclusion of some V segments, TRBV6-2 and TRBV6-3 included. Usually a TCR sequence was rare, but some public TCRs were found in many donors.

The CDR3 has 14 residues. The ends were cut back, 5 bases at V and 6 bases at J, with 16 bases in the middle. From germline, CDR1 is MNHEY and CDR2 SVGAGI. PCR primers comprised 60 Vbeta and 13 Jbeta primers. Measured with immunoSEQ multiplex PCR; TCRdb has only the in-frame clones, and not every one. The profile shows 200,000 to 250,000 clones, around 80% of them singletons. Notes on this clone: No antigen is known for it.

Sequenced input: PBMCs. This sequence originates from a woman in her thirties or forties in good health and CMV-seropositive. The chain uses TRBV6-5 and TRBJ1-2; D perhaps matches TRBD1 (5 bases). The CDR3 DNA sequence: TGTGCCAGCAGTGAGGAGGGGTGGGGACATGGCTACACCTTC. This codes for CASSEEGWGHGYTF.